This T cell receptor beta chain was retrieved from a study of blood T cell repertoires in COVID-19 (dated by TCRdb to 2019 to 2021). For context, the study as a whole: Collaborator samples came from the United States, Italy and Spain and covered acute and convalescent phases of COVID-19. The prospective study material was composed of cDNA or gDNA derived from T cells, B-cell-depleted T cells, or PBMCs. Deeply sampled blood TCRbeta repertoires from subjects exposed to, actively infected with, or recovered from COVID-19 were included in the dataset. A freely available public database, intended as a resource for researchers studying the immune response to SARS-CoV-2, is where the repertoires were released. Samples came from the ongoing ImmuneRACE study (first 160 participants) plus 1,254 subjects from 6 global collaborators. A de-identified subject ID, COVID-19 status, age in years and sex were almost always included in the sample metadata. Where available, HLA class I and class II types were taken from metadata supplied by the sample provider and were not determined by assay-based typing.

The germline V gene supplies CDR1 MNHEY and CDR2 SVGAGI. Relative to germline, V is missing 2 bases and J is missing 4 bases, with 5 bases of the junction outside any gene match. CDR3 length: 15 amino acids, cysteine to phenylalanine. This entry keeps only the CDR3 DNA: 45 bases, framed from base 1. With respect to this clone: Its antigen is unknown. No qualities accompany the bases; no much larger clone lies one base away.

TCRbeta CDR3 regions were amplified from genomic DNA by means of the immunoSEQ Assay, a bias-controlled multiplex PCR. As for how the authors treated the data: Within the assay, amplification of reference gene primers was used to estimate how many nucleated cells each sample contained. To quantify the absolute abundance of each unique TCRbeta CDR3 rearrangement, sequence reads were collapsed and filtered. For each sample, productive Simpson clonality was calculated as the square root of Simpson's diversity index over productive rearrangements. TCRdb retrieved this table from immuneACCESS and kept in-frame rearrangements only. Not all clones are present; in checked studies, unresolved V genes account for under half, and no reason is known for the remainder. That table is the source of V, J and clone size, and D and trimming were worked out from the DNA. Here the sample has 150,000 to 200,000 clones; around 80% occur a single time. Together, the top ten hold over 9.5% of the sample.

Results and caveats for the whole study, not just this receptor: How much clinical and demographic metadata was included differed by source and by participant, and the metadata was provided uncurated.

One collaborating source in Seattle enrolled patients while the patients were actively infected and followed the patients over time throughout the course of disease. Collaborating institutions collected whole blood in K2EDTA tubes following their own protocols. For TCRbeta analysis, collaborators shipped samples in one of three forms: frozen whole blood, isolated PBMCs, or DNA extracted from either of those sample types. This sequence originates from a woman aged 80 or over with COVID-19, enrolled during active disease. The sequence links TRBV6-5 to TRBJ2-3; 8 central nucleotides agree with TRBD2. Sequenced material: peripheral blood. The CDR3 reads as follows: CASSYIGRGADTQYF. The bases read TGTGCCAGCAGTTACATCGGGAGGGGTGCAGATACGCAGTATTTT.